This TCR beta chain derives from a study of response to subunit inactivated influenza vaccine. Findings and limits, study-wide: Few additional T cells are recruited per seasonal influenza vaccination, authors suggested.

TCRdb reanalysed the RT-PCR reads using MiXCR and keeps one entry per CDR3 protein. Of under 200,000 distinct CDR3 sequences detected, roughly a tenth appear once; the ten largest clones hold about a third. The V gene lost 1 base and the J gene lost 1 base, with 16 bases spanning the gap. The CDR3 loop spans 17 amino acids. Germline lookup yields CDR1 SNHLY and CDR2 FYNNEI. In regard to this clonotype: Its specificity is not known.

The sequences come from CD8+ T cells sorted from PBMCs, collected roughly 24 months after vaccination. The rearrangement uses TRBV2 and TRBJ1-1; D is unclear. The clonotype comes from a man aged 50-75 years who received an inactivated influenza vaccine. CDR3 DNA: TGTGCCAGCAGTGAAGGGTTTGGGTTCCGCCCGAACACTGAAGCTTTCTTT. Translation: CASSEGFGFRPNTEAFF. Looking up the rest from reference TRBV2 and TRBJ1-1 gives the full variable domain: EPEVTQTPSHQVTQMGQEVILRCVPISNHLYFYWYRQILGQKVEFLVSFYNNEISEKSEIFDDQFSVERPDGSNFTLKIRSTKLEDSAMYFCASSEGFGFRPNTEAFFGQGTRLTVV.